This T cell receptor (beta chain) originates from a study of blood T cell repertoires in COVID-19. Turning to the study itself: Acute and convalescent COVID-19 samples came from the United States, Italy and Spain. PBMCs, B-cell-depleted T cells, or T cells were the source of the cDNA or gDNA that made up the material.

Generated by immunoSEQ multiplex PCR, the TCRdb table keeps only in-frame clones and is missing some. The sample carries just under 90,000 clones, 90% recorded once. CDR1 and CDR2 from the germline V gene are LNHDA and SQIVND (reference sequence). V lost 4 bases, J lost 4 bases, and 17 bases lay in between. This CDR3 is built from 16 residues. The sequenced sample was peripheral blood. The TCR comes from a man aged 60 to 75 with acute or convalescent COVID-19. The V call is TRBV19, the J call TRBJ2-1; possible D gene TRBD1, 5 bases. CDR3 DNA: TGTGCCAGTAGTAACCCCGATTGGGGCGAATACAATGAGCAGTTCTTC. This codes for CASSNPDWGEYNEQFF.